This T cell receptor beta chain was recovered during a study of blood T cell repertoires in COVID-19. Study-level background: From the United States, Italy and Spain came samples of acute and convalescent COVID-19. Nucleic acid was either cDNA or gDNA, and it came from T cells, B-cell-depleted T cells, or PBMCs.

In the original analysis: The assay estimated nucleated cells by amplifying reference gene primers. Measured with immunoSEQ multiplex PCR; TCRdb has only the in-frame clones, and not every one. That table gives V, J and clone size, and the DNA gave D and trimming. The sample carries under 150,000 clones, about 91% recorded once. This clone was seen just once. Between the trimmed V and J ends, which lost 0 bases and 2 bases, there was a span of 11 bases. CDR3 length: 16 residues. The germline CDR1 and CDR2 sequences are MNHNS and SASEGT. The chain is built from TRBV6-1 and TRBJ1-5, with D hard to call. The receptor was derived from a human donor in a cohort sampled during active COVID-19. Source material: peripheral blood. The CDR3: CASSEALRRGNQPQHF. The DNA for the CDR3 is TGTGCCAGCAGTGAAGCGCTCCGTCGCGGCAATCAGCCCCAGCATTTT.